These 23 T cell receptor beta chains came from one sample sequenced in a study of Ad26.COV2.S vaccination and SARS-CoV-2 variants (dated by TCRdb to the early 2020s). The meaning of the sample's treatment or condition label: some 20 received Ad26.COV2.S at low or high dose, single or two shots; roughly five received placebo; per-sample allocation not given. For vaccine and placebo recipients, the sequenced repertoires came from samples collected on day 63 after the first injection. Libraries were constructed by the immunoSEQ multiplex PCR assay. TCRdb holds this immuneACCESS table with in-frame rearrangements only. Some clones are missing; in checked studies, unresolved V genes explain under half, and the rest has no known cause. The sample records some 460,000 clones, 80% to 90% of which are singletons. 1.7% of the sample is in the top ten clones. The material sequenced was peripheral blood, taken in a trial of Ad26.COV2.S vaccine versus placebo. The receptor source for this set is a person between 18 and 59 years old who received the Ad26.COV2.S COVID-19 vaccine or a placebo.

This chain links TRBV5-1 with TRBJ2-7; TRBD2 aligns across 8 bases. This CDR3 contains 15 residues. Germline V gene data show CDR1 as SGHRS and CDR2 as YFSETQ. With V trimmed by 1 base and J by 7 bases, 10 bases remained unmatched. This chain's CDR3 is CASSLTSGPAGEQYF. CDR3 nucleotide sequence: TGCGCCAGCAGCTTGACTAGCGGCCCCGCGGGAGAGCAGTACTTC.

This clone was counted only a few times. The chain carries TRBV19 and TRBJ2-7; TRBD2 matches 8 bases. J was trimmed by 2 bases and V by 3 bases; bases with no gene match: 9. Germline values: CDR1 LNHDA, CDR2 SQIVND (reference sequence). This CDR3 is 16 amino acids long. CDR3 DNA sequence: TGTGCCAGTAGTATTCGGGGGGGAGACAGAGCCTACGAGCAGTACTTC. It translates to CASSIRGGDRAYEQYF.

The V call is TRBV7-2, the J call TRBJ2-2; 9 bases fit TRBD2. The CDR3 has 19 residues. Germline trimming cut 5 bases from V and 7 bases from J; bases unmatched to any gene: 20. Germline CDR1 is SGHTA and CDR2 is FQGNSA. Here the CDR3 reads CASSPLTQAGGPGNGELFF. For the CDR3, the DNA is TGTGCCAGCAGCCCCCTAACCCAGGCGGGAGGGCCAGGGAACGGGGAGCTGTTTTTT.

This clone was observed a few times. The chain links TRBV7-6 to TRBJ1-6, with TRBD1 matching over 8 bases. CDR1 and CDR2 (germline): SGHVS, FNYEAQ. The CDR3 is 15 amino acids. V trimming: 3 bases; J trimming: 4 bases; junction bases outside the gene matches: 2. The CDR3 reads CASSFDRGYNSPLHF. For the CDR3, the DNA is TGTGCCAGCAGCTTCGACAGGGGTTATAATTCACCCCTCCACTTT.

The chain carries TRBV10-3 and TRBJ1-4, with no clear D. V lost 6 bases to trimming and J lost 3 bases, with 8 bases between them. Germline loops: CDR1 ENHRY, CDR2 SYGVKD. The CDR3 length is 13 residues. The CDR3 spells CAIRSGANEKLFF. The CDR3 nucleotides are TGTGCCATCAGAAGTGGGGCTAATGAAAAACTGTTTTTT.

J is TRBJ2-5 and V is TRBV6-5; possible D gene TRBD1, 5 bases. From germline, CDR1 is MNHEY and CDR2 SVGAGI. V shed 5 bases and J shed 5 bases, with 9 bases lying between them. This CDR3 is built from 12 residues. CDR3 loop: CASSRGRETQYF. The CDR3, as DNA: TGTGCCAGCAGTAGGGGAAGGGAGACCCAGTACTTC.

This rearrangement joins TRBV9 to TRBJ1-3, with a weak D call TRBD1 (6 bases). This CDR3 is built from 19 residues. Germline V gene data show CDR1 as SGDLS and CDR2 as YYNGEE. Trimming shortened V by 2 bases and J by 0 bases, and 21 bases separated the two germline ends. The CDR3 DNA is TGTGCCAGCAGCGTGGCCCCCCAGGGGAGATTCAGCTCTGGAAACACCATATATTTT. It encodes CASSVAPQGRFSSGNTIYF.

The chain employs TRBV6-2 or TRBV6-3 and TRBJ2-7; D possibly corresponds to TRBD2 (5 bases). The V gene's germline CDR1 is MNHEY and CDR2 SVGEGT. V lost 4 bases, J lost 1 base, and 8 bases lay in between. The CDR3 runs 13 residues. CDR3 in amino acids: CASSWEISYEQYF. CDR3 in DNA: TGTGCCAGCAGTTGGGAGATTTCCTACGAGCAGTACTTC.

Comment on this clone: This specimen includes other DNA sequences encoding the same CDR3. V and J are TRBV3-1 (or the pseudogene TRBV3-2) and TRBJ2-3; D gene uncertain. The CDR3 is made up of 12 amino acids. Germline loops: CDR1 LGHDT, CDR2 YNNKEL (reference sequence). Trimming shortened V by 4 bases and J by 3 bases, and 5 bases separated the two germline ends. Here the CDR3 DNA reads TGTGCCAGCAGCCTTCGGACAGATACGCAGTATTTT. Translated: CASSLRTDTQYF.

The CDR3 sequence: CASSWAGTEKSPQYF. As DNA, the CDR3 is TGCGCCAGCAGCTGGGCCGGGACAGAAAAATCCCCGCAGTATTTT. The rearrangement uses TRBV5-1 and TRBJ2-3; 7 bases map to TRBD1. J lost 10 bases, V lost 3 bases, and 14 bases had no gene match. The CDR3 contains 15 residues. Germline V lookup: CDR1 SGHRS, CDR2 YFSETQ. Drawing the rest from reference TRBV5-1 and TRBJ2-3, the complete variable domain is KAGVTQTPRYLIKTRGQQVTLSCSPISGHRSVSWYQQTPGQGLQFLFEYFSETQRNKGNFPGRFSGRQFSNSRSEMNVSTLELGDSALYLCASSWAGTEKSPQYFGPGTRLTVL.

The DNA of the CDR3 is TGTGCCAGCAGCGTAGCTTTGGGAGATGGGGAAAAACTGTTTTTT. This gives the protein CASSVALGDGEKLFF. The V gene is TRBV9, the J gene TRBJ1-4; unclear D gene. The CDR3 covers 15 residues. Trimming took off 0 bases at V and 8 bases at J, with 14 bases between the two ends. From germline, CDR1 is SGDLS and CDR2 YYNGEE.

This clone was counted only a few times. The rearrangement uses TRBV3-1 (or the pseudogene TRBV3-2) and TRBJ2-2; D is perhaps TRBD1 or TRBD2 (6 bases each). Germline CDR1 is LGHDT and CDR2 is YNNKEL (reference sequence). The CDR3 is made up of 17 amino acids. The V gene lost 4 bases and the J gene lost 6 bases, with 21 bases spanning the gap. DNA of the CDR3: TGTGCCAGCAGCCGAAAGGGGGGTCGGGAGAGGGCCGGGGAGCTGTTTTTT. Encoded protein: CASSRKGGRERAGELFF.

This clone was observed a single time. The chain carries TRBV5-4 and TRBJ2-3; 7 nucleotides agree with TRBD2. Germline V CDR1 and CDR2: SGHNT, YYREEE (reference sequence). The CDR3 totals 14 residues. Trimming took 4 bases from V and 1 from J; bases not matched to a gene: 3. DNA of the CDR3: TGTGCCAGCAGCCTCGCGGGGGGCACAGATACGCAGTATTTT. This encodes CASSLAGGTDTQYF.

This clone is a singleton in its sample. This chain uses TRBV29-1 with TRBJ2-1, with D maybe TRBD2 (6 bases). V lost 3 bases and J 6 bases, leaving 21 bases between the germline ends. Looked up from germline, CDR1 is SQVTM and CDR2 is ANQGSEA. The CDR3 extends over 16 amino acids. The CDR3 sequence is CSVEGDSRGWVNEQFF. CDR3 in DNA: TGCAGCGTTGAGGGGGACTCGCGGGGATGGGTCAATGAGCAGTTCTTC.

The rearrangement links TRBV28 to TRBJ2-7; 10 positions match TRBD2. The germline CDR1 and CDR2 sequences are MDHEN and SYDVKM. This CDR3 has 17 residues. Unmatched junction bases numbered 14, after V lost 2 bases and J lost 7 bases. The CDR3 loop reads CASSLDVWEREGSEQYF. The CDR3 bases are TGTGCCAGCAGTTTAGACGTTTGGGAGCGGGAGGGTAGTGAGCAGTACTTC.

V gene TRBV19 combines with J gene TRBJ1-3; D not resolved. The CDR3 spans 10 residues. Trimming stripped 7 bases from V and 9 bases from J, with 7 bases between. CDR1 is LNHDA, CDR2 SQIVND, per germline (reference sequence). CDR3 DNA sequence: TGTGCCAGTATTGTAGGCACCATATATTTT. Amino acids: CASIVGTIYF.

The J gene is TRBJ2-1, the V gene TRBV7-9; D not resolved. The V end lost 1 base, the J end lost 8 bases, and 9 bases lay between the germline ends. Germline CDR1 SEHNR, CDR2 FQNEAQ (reference sequence). The CDR3 sequence is 13 residues long. This CDR3 reads CASSLELRDEQFF. The CDR3 DNA reads as TGTGCCAGCAGCTTAGAGTTAAGAGATGAGCAGTTCTTC.

A note on this clone: No conserved phenylalanine or tryptophan is present at the end of the CDR3, so a read error is the likely explanation. The DNA is left out, because the CDR3 cannot be placed on it with certainty; the CDR3 is given as TCRdb lists it. The CDR3 reads CASSRGTGAVCL. This chain uses TRBV5-8 with TRBJ2-7; the DNA was not compared with TRBD1, the D call given in the table. The CDR3 spans 12 residues, counting both ends. Germline V gene data show CDR1 as SGHTS and CDR2 as YDEGEE.

The rearrangement uses TRBV3-1 (or the pseudogene TRBV3-2) and TRBJ1-4; D not resolved. The CDR3 runs to 16 residues. Germline CDR1 LGHDT, CDR2 YNNKEL (reference sequence). The V gene lost 1 base and the J gene lost 3 bases, with 12 bases spanning the gap. The CDR3 here is CASSQVVQPPNEKLFF. The CDR3 nucleotides read TGTGCCAGCAGCCAAGTAGTCCAACCCCCTAATGAAAAACTGTTTTTT.

V gene TRBV18 combines with J gene TRBJ2-3, with D hard to call. The CDR3 extends over 13 amino acids. V was shortened by 2 bases and J by 0 bases, with 3 bases between the two germline ends. Germline V gene lookup returns CDR1 KGHSH and CDR2 LQKENI. In DNA, the CDR3 is TGTGCCAGCTCACCAATCAGCACAGATACGCAGTATTTT. As protein: CASSPISTDTQYF.

The chain links TRBV28 to TRBJ2-5; D is unresolved. The germline V gene encodes CDR1 MDHEN and CDR2 SYDVKM. The V and J ends lost 3 bases and 5 bases respectively, with 22 bases between them. This CDR3 has 17 residues. CDR3 nucleotides: TGTGCCAGCAGTTTGCGGCCCGGCAACATGGAGAGGGAGACCCAGTACTTC. Translation gives CASSLRPGNMERETQYF.

This chain links TRBV6-5 with TRBJ1-6; D gene ambiguous. The V end lost 1 base, the J end lost 9 bases, and 4 bases lay between the germline ends. Germline lookup yields CDR1 MNHEY and CDR2 SVGAGI. The CDR3 extends over 12 amino acids. The CDR3 here is CASSYFGSPLHF. The CDR3 DNA reads TGTGCCAGCAGTTACTTTGGTTCACCCCTCCACTTT.

V and J are TRBV12-3 or TRBV12-4 and TRBJ1-1; D not certain. Trimming pared 6 bases from V and 8 bases from J, leaving 16 bases between. This CDR3 has 13 residues. CDR3 DNA: TGTGCCAGCAGAGACATGGACCGGGGAGAAGCTTTCTTT. Amino acids: CASRDMDRGEAFF.